A single sample gave rise to the 14 T cell receptor beta chains below, sequenced in a study of human T cells and chemical hapten exposure. Described time point: patch test 1, 2 weeks after DPC sensitization. The treatment: therapeutic diphenylcyclopropenone sensitization with weekly scalp DPC. TCRdb re-analysed the RACE reads in MiXCR, keeping a single row per CDR3 protein. This table has 150,000 to 200,000 distinct CDR3 sequences, about a fifth appearing once. This material consisted of whole blood, taken in connection with sensitization to the hapten diphenylcyclopropenone (DPC). These receptors originate from a woman aged 45-65 years with alopecia areata. Some clones in this sample may be carry-over from other donors' samples.

This clonotype occurred many times. The V call is TRBV29-1, the J call TRBJ2-1; D tentatively reads TRBD1 or TRBD2 (5 bases each). The CDR3 contains 12 residues. The ends were cut back, 3 bases at V and 5 bases at J, with 8 bases in the middle. From germline, CDR1 is SQVTM and CDR2 ANQGSEA. The CDR3 here is CSVDGTDNEQFF. CDR3 nucleotide sequence: TGCAGCGTTGACGGGACGGACAATGAGCAGTTCTTC.

This clonotype was recorded a few times. This rearrangement joins TRBV27 to TRBJ2-7; perhaps TRBD2 as D (5 bases). V lost 6 bases to trimming and J lost 5 bases, with 17 bases between them. Per the germline V gene, CDR1 is MNHEY and CDR2 is SMNVEV (reference sequence). The CDR3 is 14 residues long. CDR3 DNA sequence: TGTGCCAGCAGGGAGGCGGTAAGTCGCCACGAGCAGTACTTC. As protein: CASREAVSRHEQYF.

The CDR3 DNA reads TGCGCCAGCAGCTTAACGGGACAGCAAACCGGGGAGCTGTTTTTT. Translating gives CASSLTGQQTGELFF. The V gene is TRBV5-1, the J gene TRBJ2-2; TRBD1 matches 7 bases. The CDR3 extends over 15 amino acids. J gave up 5 bases and V 2 bases, and 6 bases lay outside the gene matches. The germline CDR1 and CDR2 sequences are SGHRS and YFSETQ.

The V and J genes are TRBV20-1 and TRBJ2-7; 9 nucleotides align to TRBD2. This CDR3 region has 14 residues. After removal of 0 bases from V and 5 bases from J, the junction contained 5 bases not matched to a gene. Germline V gene data show CDR1 as DFQATT and CDR2 as SNEGSKA (reference sequence). CDR3 region: CSAREAGGSDEQYF. The CDR3 DNA follows: TGCAGTGCTAGAGAAGCGGGAGGTTCGGACGAGCAGTACTTC.

This sequence joins TRBV29-1 and TRBJ2-2, with D perhaps matching TRBD1 or TRBD2 (7 bases each). This CDR3 spans 13 amino acids. V lost 3 bases to trimming and J lost 5 bases, with 10 bases between them. The V gene's germline CDR1 is SQVTM and CDR2 ANQGSEA. CDR3 region: CSVDQGGTGELFF. CDR3 DNA: TGCAGCGTTGACCAGGGGGGGACCGGGGAGCTGTTTTTT.

This clonotype was observed a few times. The V gene is TRBV5-1, the J gene TRBJ1-2; D call uncertain. V was pared by 0 bases and J by 7 bases, with 19 bases between. The CDR3 has 16 residues. Germline V lookup: CDR1 SGHRS, CDR2 YFSETQ. CDR3 protein: CASSLAGGAAEGGYTF. DNA for the CDR3: TGCGCCAGCAGCTTGGCGGGTGGTGCAGCGGAGGGTGGCTACACCTTC.

This clonotype was detected many times. The chain employs TRBV4-2 and TRBJ2-5; D call uncertain. The V and J ends lost 0 bases and 5 bases respectively, with 4 bases between them. This CDR3 contains 12 residues. The germline V gene has CDR1 LGHNA and CDR2 YNFKEQ. The DNA for the CDR3 is TGTGCCAGCAGCCAAGATAAGGAGACCCAGTACTTC. Translating it yields CASSQDKETQYF.

V and J are TRBV7-2 and TRBJ1-2, with D hard to call. This CDR3 spans 14 amino acids. V lost 4 bases and J 4 bases, leaving 13 bases between the germline ends. Germline assignment: CDR1 SGHTA and CDR2 FQGNSA. The CDR3 reads CASSSTAGAYGYTF. The CDR3, as DNA: TGTGCCAGCAGCTCTACAGCAGGAGCCTATGGCTACACCTTC.

The genes are TRBV14 and TRBJ2-3; 7 bases match TRBD1. Germline trimming cut 5 bases from V and 2 bases from J; bases unmatched to any gene: 10. Germline values: CDR1 SGHDN, CDR2 FVKESK. The CDR3 contains 16 residues. Here the CDR3 reads CASSKGGHPYTDTQYF. In nucleotides, the CDR3 is TGTGCCAGCAGCAAAGGGGGCCATCCATACACAGATACGCAGTATTTT.

This clonotype was seen many times. This chain connects TRBV2 to TRBJ2-5; tentatively, D is TRBD1 (6 bases). Germline assignment: CDR1 SNHLY and CDR2 FYNNEI. This CDR3 spans 15 amino acids. The V and J ends lost 6 bases and 1 base respectively, with 15 bases between them. The CDR3 sequence: CASRAPTGIQETQYF. As DNA, the CDR3 is TGTGCCAGCAGGGCACCCACAGGGATCCAAGAGACCCAGTACTTC.

The J gene is TRBJ1-1, the V gene TRBV5-1; 7 positions match TRBD1. V gave up 5 bases and J gave up 1 base; unmatched junction bases: 14. Germline values: CDR1 SGHRS, CDR2 YFSETQ. There are 17 residues in the CDR3. In DNA, the CDR3 is TGCGCCAGCAGGCTGGAGACAGGGAAGGCTGGGAACACTGAAGCTTTCTTT. This sequence encodes CASRLETGKAGNTEAFF.

This chain connects TRBV12-3 or TRBV12-4 to TRBJ2-7; perhaps TRBD1 as D (6 bases). This CDR3 comprises 14 residues. Trimming stripped 2 bases from V and 3 bases from J, with 11 bases between. This chain's CDR3 is CASSLTGPSYEQYF. The CDR3 DNA follows: TGTGCCAGCAGTTTAACAGGGCCTAGCTACGAGCAGTACTTC.

The chain combines TRBV20-1 with TRBJ1-5; 9 bases line up with TRBD1. Germline CDR1 and CDR2: DFQATT and SNEGSKA (reference sequence). This CDR3 is built from 17 residues. The trim removed 5 bases at V and 1 base at J, leaving 12 bases unmatched. CDR3 residues: CSAEDGQGIFSNQPQHF. The CDR3 coding sequence is TGCAGTGCTGAAGACGGACAGGGGATATTCAGCAATCAGCCCCAGCATTTT.

CDR3 in amino acids: CASSLDLGVAFF. In DNA form, the CDR3 reads TGTGCCAGCAGCTTAGATCTGGGAGTAGCTTTCTTT. The J gene is TRBJ1-1, the V gene TRBV7-9; no definite D call. This CDR3 has 12 residues. Germline values: CDR1 SEHNR, CDR2 FQNEAQ (reference sequence). With 1 base removed from V and 10 bases from J, the gap between germline ends came to 10 bases.